This entry lists 15 T cell receptor beta chains sequenced from one sample in a study of regulatory T cells in long-lasting Graves disease. Construction of TCR beta libraries relied on iRepertoire HTBI primers and on Arm-PCR targeting CDR3 regions. TCRdb itself ran the multiplex PCR reads through MiXCR, one entry per CDR3 protein. The table shows 360,000 or so distinct CDR3 sequences, with 16% occurring only once. Time point meaning: newly diagnosed GD, antithyroid drugs for less than 3 months. Generation of the TCR library employed RNA extracted from PBMCs. This sample was shared with a second study, whose subject was T cells in Graves' hyperthyroidism and ophthalmopathy.

The starting material was peripheral blood mononuclear cells (PBMCs), obtained at new diagnosis, from a patient treated with antithyroid drugs. All receptors come from a man aged 35 to 55 with Graves disease.

In its sample, this clonotype was seen a few times. CDR3 sequence reads: CSARDFREDSYTF. The CDR3 bases are TGCAGTGCTAGAGATTTCAGGGAGGATAGCTACACCTTC. The gene calls are TRBV20-1 and TRBJ1-2; D perhaps matches TRBD1 (5 bases). CDR3 size: 13 residues. The ends were cut back, 0 bases at V and 9 bases at J, with 14 bases in the middle. Germline lookup yields CDR1 DFQATT and CDR2 SNEGSKA (reference sequence).

A few counts support this clonotype. This chain links TRBV20-1 with TRBJ1-5, with D possibly TRBD1 on 5 matching bases. The CDR3 consists of 12 residues. Germline V gene lookup returns CDR1 DFQATT and CDR2 SNEGSKA (reference sequence). V was trimmed by 1 base and J by 11 bases, leaving 12 bases between them. CDR3 nucleotide sequence: TGCAGTGCTAGAGTCGGCGGCAGGGCCCAGCATTTT. Amino acid sequence: CSARVGGRAQHF.

This clonotype was recorded many times. The V gene is TRBV2, the J gene TRBJ2-5; 10 nucleotides match TRBD1. Trimming removed 10 bases from V and 0 bases from J; junction bases left unmatched: 5. Germline V lookup: CDR1 SNHLY, CDR2 FYNNEI. This CDR3 comprises 14 residues. The CDR3 loop reads CAITGQGYQETQYF. CDR3 nucleotides: TGTGCCATCACGGGACAGGGGTACCAAGAGACCCAGTACTTC.

At least ten counts were recorded for this clonotype. V is TRBV2 and J is TRBJ1-2; D is undetermined. V was clipped by 10 bases and J by 0 bases, with 24 bases between them. Germline assignment: CDR1 SNHLY and CDR2 FYNNEI. The CDR3 runs 17 residues. CDR3 amino acids: CATVGPRMKGANYGYTF. The CDR3 DNA is TGTGCCACCGTCGGCCCGCGTATGAAAGGAGCTAACTATGGCTACACCTTC.

The rearrangement uses TRBV29-1 and TRBJ2-3; D not certain. Germline loops: CDR1 SQVTM, CDR2 ANQGSEA. The CDR3 is 13 amino acids. The ends were cut back, 7 bases at V and 5 bases at J, with 16 bases in the middle. This CDR3 is CSAKSPDLDTQYF. The CDR3 DNA is TGCAGCGCCAAAAGCCCGGACCTAGATACGCAGTATTTT.

In this sample, this clonotype turned up a few times. This chain joins TRBV6-2 or TRBV6-3 and TRBJ2-5; TRBD1 matches 8 bases. The CDR3 covers 15 residues. Germline CDR1 MNHEY, CDR2 SVGEGT. V lost 10 bases to trimming and J lost 5 bases; unmatched junction nucleotides: 15. The CDR3 loop reads CAIMSGGAALETQYF. CDR3 in DNA: TGTGCCATCATGTCAGGGGGCGCCGCTCTGGAGACCCAGTACTTC.

The chain uses TRBV7-2 and TRBJ2-2; no definite D call. The germline gives CDR1 SGHTA, CDR2 FQGNSA. Deletions cut 4 bases from V and 4 bases from J, with 7 bases between. The CDR3 is 13 amino acids. The chain's CDR3 is CASSSLTTGELFF. CDR3 sequence (DNA): TGTGCCAGCAGCTCCTTAACCACCGGGGAGCTGTTTTTT.

J is TRBJ1-5 and V is TRBV4-1; D ambiguous. V dropped 0 bases and J dropped 2 bases, with 14 bases sitting between them. CDR1 is MGHRA, CDR2 YSYEKL, per germline. The CDR3 consists of 17 residues. The CDR3 loop reads CASSQEITGWGNQPQHF. CDR3 nucleotides: TGCGCCAGCAGCCAAGAGATTACGGGATGGGGCAATCAGCCCCAGCATTTT.

A word on this clonotype: A far larger clone is one base from this, pointing to a likely read error. The CDR3 reads CASSQAMNTEAFF. The CDR3 nucleotides read TGTGCCAGCAGCCAAGCAATGAACACTGAAGCTTTCTTT. The V call is TRBV9, the J call TRBJ1-1; D is uncertain. CDR1 and CDR2 from the germline V gene are SGDLS and YYNGEE. V lost 4 bases to trimming and J lost 0 bases, with 7 bases between them. This CDR3 is built from 13 residues.

Ten or more counts support this clonotype. The rearrangement uses TRBV7-9 and TRBJ2-1; 14 bases are shared with TRBD2. The CDR3 runs 17 residues. Germline V lookup: CDR1 SEHNR, CDR2 FQNEAQ (reference sequence). V dropped 5 bases and J dropped 4; count of bases not matched to a gene: 7. For the CDR3, the DNA is TGTGCCAGCAGCGGAGGGACTAGCGGGGGTGGATACAATGAGCAGTTCTTC. It specifies CASSGGTSGGGYNEQFF.

Many counts were recorded for this clonotype. The rearrangement joins TRBV28 to TRBJ2-5; 9 nucleotides align to TRBD1. In germline, CDR1 is MDHEN, CDR2 SYDVKM. The V and J ends lost 5 bases and 4 bases, in that order; junction bases with no gene match: 2. The CDR3 spans 13 residues. The CDR3 DNA reads TGTGCCAGCAGTCTACAGGGGGCAGAGACCCAGTACTTC. Translated, it gives CASSLQGAETQYF.

The chain carries TRBV12-3 or TRBV12-4 and TRBJ1-4, with D tentatively TRBD1 (5 bases). V was clipped by 3 bases and J by 4 bases, with 9 bases between them. The CDR3 extends over 14 amino acids. This CDR3 is CASSFGTHNEKLFF. The CDR3 DNA reads as TGTGCCAGCAGTTTTGGGACGCATAATGAAAAACTGTTTTTT.

Regarding this clonotype: A much larger clone differs by one base, so this may be a read error. This rearrangement joins TRBV3-1 to TRBJ1-5, with D hard to call. This CDR3 is built from 14 residues. CDR1 and CDR2 from the germline V gene are LGHDT and YNNKEL (reference sequence). The CDR3 spells CVSSQSYSNQPQHF. The CDR3 DNA is TGTGTCAGCAGCCAGAGTTATAGCAATCAGCCCCAGCATTTT.

This clonotype has ten or more counts. V gene TRBV6-2 or TRBV6-3 combines with J gene TRBJ1-1; 8 bases fit TRBD1. The V and J ends lost 6 bases and 4 bases, in that order; junction bases with no gene match: 10. This CDR3 is built from 15 residues. In germline, CDR1 is MNHEY, CDR2 SVGEGT. DNA of the CDR3: TGTGCCAGCAGAAAGTGGGACACAGGGGGCACTGAAGCTTTCTTT. It is translated as CASRKWDTGGTEAFF.

In its sample, this clonotype was seen many times. V is TRBV2 and J is TRBJ2-5, with a tentative D call TRBD2 (7 bases). Trimming removed 2 bases from V and 3 bases from J, with 22 bases in between. Germline V gives CDR1 SNHLY, CDR2 FYNNEI. The CDR3 extends over 18 amino acids. The CDR3 spells CASSERGPGGQLEETQYF. CDR3 DNA sequence: TGTGCCAGCAGTGAACGGGGCCCCGGGGGGCAACTAGAAGAGACCCAGTACTTC.